Listed here are 20 T cell receptor beta chains from one sample, sequenced in a study of graft-versus-host responses after intestinal transplantation. The method was immunoSEQ multiplex PCR; TCRdb's version includes in-frame clones alone and lacks a portion of them. Of over 80,000 clones listed, more than 70% were seen once; the top ten hold more than 1.4%. Sequenced here: PBMCs, sampled 255 days after intestinal transplant. These receptors all come from a human patient who received an intestinal transplant, so some T cells may come from the graft donor.

The chain recombines TRBV20-1 with TRBJ2-7; D is unclear. Trimming removed 5 bases at V and 6 bases at J, with 11 bases between. Germline loops: CDR1 DFQATT, CDR2 SNEGSKA (reference sequence). This CDR3 contains 11 residues. The DNA of the CDR3 is TGCAGTGCTCGGCGGTCTCTCGAGCAGTACTTC. It translates to CSARRSLEQYF.

The chain combines TRBV6-5 with TRBJ2-7; 8 nucleotides line up with TRBD2. This CDR3 is 13 amino acids long. Germline values: CDR1 MNHEY, CDR2 SVGAGI. V lost 8 bases, J lost 2 bases, and 5 bases stayed unmatched. The CDR3, as DNA: TGTGCCAGCCAGCGGGAGTTCGCCTACGAGCAGTACTTC. Translation: CASQREFAYEQYF.

This sequence joins TRBV28 and TRBJ2-1, with TRBD1 identical over 9 bases. The CDR3 contains 14 residues. Germline trimming cut 5 bases from V and 7 bases from J; bases unmatched to any gene: 6. Germline V gene lookup returns CDR1 MDHEN and CDR2 SYDVKM. The CDR3 spells CASSVGDRENEQFF. The CDR3 region has the DNA TGTGCCAGCAGTGTGGGGGACAGGGAGAATGAGCAGTTCTTC.

The chain links TRBV7-9 to TRBJ2-5, with unresolved D. Germline CDR1 reads SEHNR; CDR2 reads FQNEAQ (reference sequence). Trimming removed 3 bases at V and 4 bases at J, with 3 bases between. This CDR3 has 11 residues. CDR3 sequence reads: CASSFGETQYF. For the CDR3, the DNA is TGTGCCAGCAGCTTCGGAGAGACCCAGTACTTC.

The V call is TRBV4-2, the J call TRBJ2-5; 13 bases align to TRBD2. V lost 3 bases and J lost 3; bases outside the gene matches: 7. This CDR3 contains 17 residues. CDR1 is LGHNA, CDR2 YNFKEQ, per germline. The CDR3 is CASSHSPGLAGKETQYF. The CDR3 DNA sequence: TGTGCCAGCAGCCACTCGCCGGGACTAGCGGGGAAAGAGACCCAGTACTTC.

CDR3: CASSSGTAGNTIYF. The CDR3 DNA reads TGTGCCAGCAGTTCCGGGACGGCTGGAAACACCATATATTTT. The chain employs TRBV6-6 and TRBJ1-3; possible D gene TRBD1, 5 bases. There are 14 residues in the CDR3. The ends were cut back, 4 bases at V and 2 bases at J, with 9 bases in the middle. Germline CDR1 MNHNY, CDR2 SVGAGI (reference sequence).

The gene calls are TRBV10-3 and TRBJ2-5; D may be TRBD2 (5 bases). Trimming shortened V by 2 bases and J by 2 bases, and 9 bases separated the two germline ends. CDR3 size: 14 residues. CDR1 and CDR2 from the germline V gene are ENHRY and SYGVKD. CDR3 sequence: CAISETRDQETQYF. The CDR3 coding sequence is TGTGCCATCAGTGAGACCCGGGATCAAGAGACCCAGTACTTC.

DNA of the CDR3: TGTGCCAGCAGTGAAAACTTGGCAGTGGGTGAAAAACTGTTTTTT. This encodes CASSENLAVGEKLFF. This sequence joins TRBV6-1 and TRBJ1-4; D not resolved. Germline V gene data show CDR1 as MNHNS and CDR2 as SASEGT. CDR3 length: 15 residues. V was shortened by 2 bases and J by 7 bases, with 14 bases between the two germline ends.

V gene TRBV6-6 combines with J gene TRBJ1-5, with D hard to call. CDR1 MNHNY and CDR2 SVGAGI come from the germline V gene (reference sequence). Trimming took 6 bases from V and 5 from J, leaving 8 bases between them. The CDR3 runs 12 residues. The CDR3 reads CASSRIYQPQHF. The CDR3 nucleotides are TGTGCCAGCAGCCGTATCTATCAGCCCCAGCATTTT.

This chain connects TRBV11-2 to TRBJ1-1, with D unresolved. The V gene's germline CDR1 is SGHAT and CDR2 FQNNGV. CDR3 length equals 12 residues. Trimming took 2 bases from V and 7 from J, leaving 8 bases between them. CDR3 DNA sequence: TGTGCCAGCAGCTTATCCCAAAGTGAAGCTTTCTTT. It yields the protein CASSLSQSEAFF. The full variable domain, with the rest looked up from reference TRBV11-2 and TRBJ1-1, is EAGVAQSPRYKIIEKRQSVAFWCNPISGHATLYWYQQILGQGPKLLIQFQNNGVVDDSQLPKDRFSAERLKGVDSTLKIQPAKLEDSAVYLCASSLSQSEAFFGQGTRLTVV.

V usage is TRBV28 and J usage is TRBJ2-5; D ambiguous. Germline lookup yields CDR1 MDHEN and CDR2 SYDVKM. The CDR3 loop spans 11 amino acids. With 3 bases removed from V and 8 bases from J, the gap between germline ends came to 7 bases. The CDR3 is CASSFGGTQYF. The CDR3 DNA reads TGTGCCAGCAGTTTTGGCGGCACCCAGTACTTC.

The V gene is TRBV10-3, the J gene TRBJ2-1; TRBD1 might be the D (5 bases). This CDR3 spans 16 amino acids. V lost 2 bases and J 0 bases, leaving 11 bases between the germline ends. Germline CDR1 is ENHRY and CDR2 is SYGVKD. Written as DNA, the CDR3 is TGTGCCATCAGTGAGGGTAAGGGGCACTCCTACAATGAGCAGTTCTTC. It codes for CAISEGKGHSYNEQFF.

The rearrangement links TRBV6-9 to TRBJ2-1; 7 bases are shared with TRBD2. Per germline, CDR1 MNHGY and CDR2 SVAAGI. V shed 4 bases, J shed 8 bases, and the junction held 17 bases outside the gene matches. CDR3 length: 17 amino acids. This CDR3 is CASSSPTLAEGDDEQFF. CDR3 bases: TGTGCCAGCAGTTCCCCTACTCTAGCGGAGGGCGACGATGAGCAGTTCTTC.

The chain has TRBV10-2 and TRBJ2-1, with 14 bases lining up with TRBD2. Germline trimming cut 2 bases from V and 9 bases from J; bases unmatched to any gene: 6. Germline CDR1 and CDR2: WSHSY and SAAADI. The CDR3 spans 16 residues. In DNA, the CDR3 is TGCGCCAGCAGTGAGCCGCAGGGACTAGCGGGAGTTGAGCAGTTCTTC. The encoded protein is CASSEPQGLAGVEQFF.

J is TRBJ1-2 and V is TRBV28; 7 nucleotides align to TRBD1. The CDR3 length is 15 residues. Germline CDR1 and CDR2: MDHEN and SYDVKM. V shed 2 bases, J shed 8 bases, and the junction held 11 bases outside the gene matches. CDR3 bases: TGTGCCAGCAGTTTAACGGGACAGACTATGGTCGGCTACACCTTC. This translates into CASSLTGQTMVGYTF.

CDR3 protein: CASSMLSGQGETQYF. The CDR3 nucleotides read TGTGCCAGTAGTATGTTGTCAGGCCAGGGGGAGACCCAGTACTTC. The chain couples TRBV19 to TRBJ2-5; TRBD1 might be the D (6 bases). V was shortened by 3 bases and J by 5 bases, with 16 bases between the two germline ends. The CDR3 has 15 residues. The V gene's germline CDR1 is LNHDA and CDR2 SQIVND (reference sequence). Full variable domain (missing parts from reference TRBV19 and TRBJ2-5): DGGITQSPKYLFRKEGQNVTLSCEQNLNHDAMYWYRQDPGQGLRLIYYSQIVNDFQKGDIAEGYSVSREKKESFPLTVTSAQKNPTAFYLCASSMLSGQGETQYFGPGTRLLVL.

The sample holds one count of this clone. J is TRBJ2-2 and V is TRBV27; either TRBD1 or TRBD2 may supply D (5 bases each). Trimming shortened V by 7 bases and J by 7 bases, and 13 bases separated the two germline ends. The CDR3 sequence is 13 residues long. The germline V gene encodes CDR1 MNHEY and CDR2 SMNVEV (reference sequence). The CDR3 DNA sequence: TGTGCCAGCAAAACCGGGGCGTTCGGGGAGCTGTTTTTT. This encodes CASKTGAFGELFF.

The chain joins TRBV6-5 to TRBJ2-7; D unresolved. This CDR3 contains 14 residues. V lost 0 bases and J 0 bases, leaving 6 bases between the germline ends. Germline-derived CDR1 and CDR2 are MNHEY and SVGAGI. CDR3 loop: CASSYSGSSYEQYF. As DNA, the CDR3 is TGTGCCAGCAGTTACTCGGGCAGCTCCTACGAGCAGTACTTC.

V is TRBV6-6 and J is TRBJ2-7, with 10 nucleotides matching TRBD1. Per the germline V gene, CDR1 is MNHNY and CDR2 is SVGAGI (reference sequence). Germline trimming cut 5 bases from V and 3 bases from J; bases unmatched to any gene: 7. This CDR3 region has 15 residues. The CDR3 reads CASSATGGFNYEQYF. Written as DNA, the CDR3 is TGTGCCAGCAGTGCGACAGGGGGCTTCAACTACGAGCAGTACTTC.

J is TRBJ1-4 and V is TRBV4-3; a possible D gene is TRBD1 (5 bases). The CDR3 sequence is 15 residues long. V was pared by 0 bases and J by 7 bases, with 12 bases between. CDR1 is LGHNA and CDR2 is YSLEER in the germline V gene. In nucleotides, the CDR3 is TGCGCCAGCAGCCAAGACAGGGATCTGGGTGAAAAACTGTTTTTT. Protein: CASSQDRDLGEKLFF.